The 26 T cell receptor beta chains presented below share a single source sample, sequenced in a study of shared clonotypes between healthy human individuals. The repertoire was sequenced with immunoSEQ multiplex PCR; TCRdb's copy has only in-frame clones and lacks some. This repertoire shows roughly 2 million clones, about 95% found once; its top ten account for 0.1% to 0.15%. The sequenced material came from naive CD4+ T cells sorted from blood. As to subset: CD45RA+ positively selected. All receptors derive from a man aged 18 to 35 in good health.

The chain couples TRBV2 to TRBJ1-3; D call uncertain. Trimming cost V 7 bases and J 4 bases, with 17 bases left between them. Germline loops: CDR1 SNHLY, CDR2 FYNNEI. There are 15 residues in the CDR3. The DNA for the CDR3 is TGTGCCAGCACGAATTTCGGTCAGGTCGGAAACACCATATATTTT. Its translation: CASTNFGQVGNTIYF.

This chain links TRBV2 with TRBJ1-2; D gene uncertain. CDR1 and CDR2 (germline): SNHLY, FYNNEI. The V gene lost 2 bases and the J gene lost 3 bases, with 7 bases spanning the gap. This CDR3 comprises 13 residues. This CDR3 is CASSELRDYGYTF. The CDR3 DNA is TGTGCCAGCAGTGAACTACGGGACTATGGCTACACCTTC.

The J gene is TRBJ2-7, the V gene TRBV18, with 9 nucleotides matching TRBD1. Germline trimming cut 4 bases from V and 5 bases from J; bases unmatched to any gene: 12. The CDR3 runs 16 residues. CDR1 is KGHSH, CDR2 LQKENI, per germline. The CDR3: CASSLYPGQGSHEQYF. The CDR3 DNA follows: TGTGCCAGCTCACTTTACCCGGGACAGGGATCCCACGAGCAGTACTTC.

This clone was seen at least ten times. The chain has TRBV18 and TRBJ2-7, with 8 bases identical to TRBD2. The germline gives CDR1 KGHSH, CDR2 LQKENI. J lost 1 base, V lost 2 bases, and 4 bases had no gene match. The CDR3 sequence is 15 residues long. The CDR3 region is CASSPVAGSSYEQYF. The CDR3 coding sequence is TGTGCCAGCTCACCAGTAGCGGGGAGTTCCTACGAGCAGTACTTC.

This rearrangement joins TRBV2 to TRBJ1-5; TRBD1 is a possible D gene (5 bases). Germline V lookup: CDR1 SNHLY, CDR2 FYNNEI. The CDR3 totals 14 residues. V shed 8 bases and J shed 2 bases, with 13 bases lying between them. The CDR3 coding sequence is TGTGCCAGCGGGGGTGACAGAGGCAATCAGCCCCAGCATTTT. Protein product: CASGGDRGNQPQHF.

The chain uses TRBV9 and TRBJ1-6; a possible D gene is TRBD1 (5 bases). V gave up 4 bases and J gave up 10 bases, with 15 bases separating them. Germline CDR1 SGDLS, CDR2 YYNGEE. The CDR3 consists of 14 residues. For the CDR3, the DNA is TGTGCCAGCAGCCTCGAAGGGGAAGGGTCACCCCTCCACTTT. Translating it yields CASSLEGEGSPLHF.

The V gene is TRBV7-2, the J gene TRBJ2-3; either TRBD1 or TRBD2 may supply D (5 bases each). The CDR3 runs 14 residues. Germline CDR1 and CDR2: SGHTA and FQGNSA. V was clipped by 5 bases and J by 7 bases, with 16 bases between them. CDR3 sequence reads: CASSHRGSSHTQYF. CDR3 nucleotides: TGTGCCAGCAGCCACCGGGGCAGCTCCCATACGCAGTATTTT. The full variable domain, completed using reference TRBV7-2 and TRBJ2-3, is GAGVSQSPSNKVTEKGKDVELRCDPISGHTALYWYRQSLGQGLEFLIYFQGNSAPDKSGLPSDRFSAERTGGSVSTLTIQRTQQEDSAVYLCASSHRGSSHTQYFGPGTRLTVL.

J is TRBJ2-5 and V is TRBV7-9; D tentatively reads TRBD1 or TRBD2 (5 bases each). CDR1 is SEHNR and CDR2 is FQNEAQ in the germline V gene (reference sequence). The V gene lost 4 bases and the J gene lost 6 bases, with 18 bases spanning the gap. The CDR3 sequence is 15 residues long. The CDR3 region has the DNA TGTGCCAGCAGCTGGGGACGGGACGGTGGTCAGACCCAGTACTTC. Amino acid sequence: CASSWGRDGGQTQYF.

The rearrangement uses TRBV20-1 and TRBJ1-5; D is ambiguous. CDR3 length equals 10 residues. V was trimmed by 6 bases and J by 11 bases, leaving 11 bases between them. Germline V gene data show CDR1 as DFQATT and CDR2 as SNEGSKA (reference sequence). This CDR3 is CSAPGRAQHF. The CDR3 DNA reads as TGCAGTGCCCCTGGGAGGGCCCAGCATTTT.

The V call is TRBV7-3, the J call TRBJ2-5; unclear D gene. The CDR3 consists of 13 residues. V lost 0 bases and J lost 0, with 2 bases in between. Germline assignment: CDR1 SGHTA and CDR2 FQGTGA. This chain's CDR3 is CASSLTHQETQYF. CDR3 DNA sequence: TGTGCCAGCAGCTTAACACACCAAGAGACCCAGTACTTC.

The rearrangement joins TRBV10-3 to TRBJ1-4; D may be TRBD1 (6 bases). This CDR3 region has 14 residues. The germline CDR1 and CDR2 sequences are ENHRY and SYGVKD. Trimming removed 5 bases at V and 8 bases at J, with 15 bases between. The CDR3 region is CAISRTGAEEKLFF. As DNA, the CDR3 is TGTGCCATCAGTCGGACGGGGGCGGAGGAAAAACTGTTTTTT.

The V and J genes are TRBV23-1 and TRBJ2-7; D is uncertain. TRBV23-1 is given ORF status, its function remaining uncertain. Trimming cost V 6 bases and J 3 bases, with 15 bases left between them. The CDR3 is made up of 14 amino acids. The CDR3 here is CASRVEATFYEQYF. CDR3 sequence (DNA): TGCGCCAGCAGGGTGGAAGCGACCTTCTACGAGCAGTACTTC.

The rearrangement uses TRBV6-1 and TRBJ2-6; D not certain. Between the trimmed V and J ends, which lost 8 bases and 0 bases, there was a span of 5 bases. This CDR3 has 13 residues. Germline V gene data show CDR1 as MNHNS and CDR2 as SASEGT. CDR3 nucleotides: TGTGCCAGCGGGTACTCTGGGGCCAACGTCCTGACTTTC. It encodes CASGYSGANVLTF.

The chain joins TRBV30 to TRBJ1-2; TRBD1 is a possible D gene (5 bases). Germline V gives CDR1 GTSNPN, CDR2 SVGIG (reference sequence). This CDR3 contains 13 residues. Trimming stripped 4 bases from V and 1 base from J, with 10 bases between. This CDR3 is CAWTGQDNYGYTF. Written as DNA, the CDR3 is TGTGCCTGGACAGGGCAAGATAACTATGGCTACACCTTC.

The V gene is TRBV10-3, the J gene TRBJ1-2, with D perhaps TRBD1 (5 bases). V dropped 6 bases and J dropped 6 bases, with 17 bases sitting between them. This CDR3 has 14 residues. Germline loops: CDR1 ENHRY, CDR2 SYGVKD. CDR3 protein: CAISRDRVIDGYTF. Here the CDR3 DNA reads TGTGCCATCAGCCGGGACCGGGTTATTGATGGCTACACCTTC.

This clone showed up just once. The chain couples TRBV29-1 to TRBJ2-1; possible D gene TRBD2, 6 bases. Per germline, CDR1 SQVTM and CDR2 ANQGSEA. The CDR3 contains 13 residues. Trimming stripped 6 bases from V and 7 bases from J, with 16 bases between. Here the CDR3 reads CSVEPGLSNEQFF. CDR3 nucleotide sequence: TGCAGCGTCGAACCGGGACTCTCAAATGAGCAGTTCTTC.

This chain joins TRBV6-1 and TRBJ2-7; the D is unclear. Germline V CDR1 and CDR2: MNHNS, SASEGT. The ends were cut back, 6 bases at V and 2 bases at J, with 11 bases in the middle. The CDR3 loop spans 13 amino acids. In DNA form, the CDR3 reads TGTGCCAGCAGCGAGGAACAACCCTACGAGCAGTACTTC. Translating gives CASSEEQPYEQYF.

This chain uses TRBV19 with TRBJ2-5; 9 bases map to TRBD2. The germline V gene has CDR1 LNHDA and CDR2 SQIVND (reference sequence). This CDR3 region has 16 residues. V dropped 4 bases and J dropped 4; count of bases not matched to a gene: 10. The CDR3 region has the DNA TGTGCCAGTAGTACCCTGGGTAGCGGGGGACTAGAGACCCAGTACTTC. Protein sequence: CASSTLGSGGLETQYF.

For the CDR3, the DNA is TGTGCCAGTAGTAGACTAGCGGGAGAGTTTGAGCAGTTCTTC. Translating gives CASSRLAGEFEQFF. V is TRBV19 and J is TRBJ2-1; 12 bases agree with TRBD2. Trimming took 4 bases from V and 9 from J; bases not matched to a gene: 4. CDR1 LNHDA and CDR2 SQIVND come from the germline V gene (reference sequence). The CDR3 runs to 14 residues.

The rearrangement uses TRBV5-8 and TRBJ2-4, with D perhaps being TRBD1 or TRBD2 (5 bases each). This CDR3 has 15 amino acids. V lost 0 bases and J lost 2, with 9 bases in between. The V gene's germline CDR1 is SGHTS and CDR2 YDEGEE. CDR3 amino acids: CASSLVGGSKNIQYF. In DNA, the CDR3 is TGTGCCAGCAGCTTGGTTGGGGGATCCAAAAACATTCAGTACTTC.

CDR3 in DNA: TGTGCCAGCAGCCCGTACAGGGCCGGGGAGCTGTTTTTT. Encoded protein: CASSPYRAGELFF. The chain uses TRBV11-2 and TRBJ2-2; D is possibly TRBD1 (6 bases). CDR1 and CDR2 (germline): SGHAT, FQNNGV. Deletions cut 5 bases from V and 6 bases from J, with 10 bases between. CDR3 length: 13 residues.

As to this clone: Possible read error: a much larger clone is one base away. The rearrangement joins TRBV2 to TRBJ1-4, with 7 bases identical to TRBD1. Germline trimming cut 6 bases from V and 5 bases from J; bases unmatched to any gene: 6. CDR1 SNHLY and CDR2 FYNNEI come from the germline V gene. The CDR3 consists of 14 residues. This chain's CDR3 is CASSPGTVNEKLFF. The CDR3 DNA follows: TGTGCCAGCAGCCCCGGGACAGTAAATGAAAAACTGTTTTTT.

The chain employs TRBV5-4 and TRBJ2-5; 9 bases agree with TRBD2. The CDR3 is made up of 14 amino acids. The germline CDR1 and CDR2 sequences are SGHNT and YYREEE (reference sequence). J lost 4 bases, V lost 4 bases, and 5 bases had no gene match. Here the CDR3 DNA reads TGTGCCAGCAGCGGTTCGACTAGCGGAGAGACCCAGTACTTC. Encoded protein: CASSGSTSGETQYF.

The V and J genes are TRBV20-1 and TRBJ2-7; no firm D call. Germline CDR1 reads DFQATT; CDR2 reads SNEGSKA (reference sequence). V lost 3 bases and J 5 bases, leaving 5 bases between the germline ends. CDR3 length: 10 residues. CDR3: CSASLHEQYF. The CDR3 region has the DNA TGCAGTGCTAGTCTGCACGAGCAGTACTTC.

On this clone: Sequence at one end of the junction differs from germline and may be a read error. The chain uses TRBV7-7 and TRBJ2-5, with D possibly matching TRBD2 (5 bases). From germline, CDR1 is SSHAT and CDR2 FNYEAQ (reference sequence). The CDR3 extends over 16 amino acids. Here the CDR3 reads CASSLFGVTYQETQYF. For the CDR3, the DNA is TGTGCTAGCAGCTTATTCGGGGTTACGTACCAAGAGACCCAGTACTTC.

V and J are TRBV10-1 and TRBJ2-7, with 9 bases fitting TRBD2. Trimming at V came to 2 bases and at J to 3 bases, leaving 5 bases not matched to a gene. Germline CDR1 and CDR2: WNHNN and SYGVQD (reference sequence). This CDR3 comprises 15 residues. CDR3 sequence (DNA): TGCGCCAGCAGTGAGGCTAGCGGGACCAGCTACGAGCAGTACTTC. Its translation is CASSEASGTSYEQYF.